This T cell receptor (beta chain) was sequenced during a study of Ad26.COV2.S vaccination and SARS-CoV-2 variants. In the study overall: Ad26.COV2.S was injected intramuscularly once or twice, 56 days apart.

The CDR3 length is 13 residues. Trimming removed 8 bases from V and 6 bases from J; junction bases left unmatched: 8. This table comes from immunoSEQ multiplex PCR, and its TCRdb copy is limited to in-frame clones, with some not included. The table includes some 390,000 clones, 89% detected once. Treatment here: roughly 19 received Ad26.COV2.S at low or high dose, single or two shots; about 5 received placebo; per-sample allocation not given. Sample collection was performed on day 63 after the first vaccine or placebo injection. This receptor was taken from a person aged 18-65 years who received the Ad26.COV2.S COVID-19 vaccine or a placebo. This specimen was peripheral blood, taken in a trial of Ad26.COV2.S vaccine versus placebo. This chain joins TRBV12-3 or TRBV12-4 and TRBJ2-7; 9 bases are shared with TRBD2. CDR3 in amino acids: CASALAGGSEQYF. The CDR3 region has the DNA TGTGCCAGCGCCCTCGCGGGGGGGAGCGAGCAGTACTTC.